Presented here are 9 T cell receptor beta chains from one specimen sequenced in a study of T cell changes during pregnancy in multiple sclerosis. Sequencing was performed with immunoSEQ multiplex PCR; in TCRdb, only in-frame clones are kept and a portion is missing. The sample yields approximately 50,000 clones, over 80% seen once. The sample consisted of CD8+ T cells from peripheral blood mononuclear cells, taken after pregnancy. These receptors all come from a female donor with multiple sclerosis, enrolled in a pregnancy study.

This chain links TRBV6-6 with TRBJ1-3; 10 bases are shared with TRBD1. The CDR3 sequence is 16 residues long. Trimming at V came to 2 bases and at J to 6 bases, leaving 7 bases not matched to a gene. From germline, CDR1 is MNHNY and CDR2 SVGAGI (reference sequence). DNA for the CDR3: TGTGCCAGCAGTTACGTTCCCGACAGGGGGCAAAACACCATATATTTT. Translated: CASSYVPDRGQNTIYF.

The CDR3 sequence is CASSTGTGILNQPQHF. CDR3 nucleotides: TGTGCCAGTAGTACCGGGACAGGGATTTTAAATCAGCCCCAGCATTTT. This rearrangement joins TRBV19 to TRBJ1-5, with TRBD1 matching over 9 bases. Germline V gene sequence: CDR1 LNHDA, CDR2 SQIVND (reference sequence). The CDR3 has 16 amino acids. The J segment lost 4 bases and the V segment lost 4 bases, leaving 8 bases of the junction unmatched. Full variable domain (outside the CDR3, taken from reference TRBV19 and TRBJ1-5): DGGITQSPKYLFRKEGQNVTLSCEQNLNHDAMYWYRQDPGQGLRLIYYSQIVNDFQKGDIAEGYSVSREKKESFPLTVTSAQKNPTAFYLCASSTGTGILNQPQHFGDGTRLSIL.

The CDR3 spells CASRWTGVDSPLHF. The DNA of the CDR3 is TGTGCCAGCCGATGGACAGGGGTTGATTCACCCCTCCACTTT. This chain joins TRBV2 and TRBJ1-6, with 9 positions matching TRBD1. The CDR3 sequence is 14 residues long. CDR1 and CDR2 from the germline V gene are SNHLY and FYNNEI. The V and J ends lost 8 bases and 8 bases, in that order; junction bases with no gene match: 7.

V gene TRBV19 combines with J gene TRBJ1-5, with unresolved D. This CDR3 region has 15 residues. The V and J ends lost 5 bases and 5 bases respectively, with 16 bases between them. Germline assignment: CDR1 LNHDA and CDR2 SQIVND (reference sequence). This CDR3 is CASSALYGQDQPQHF. The CDR3 DNA is TGTGCCAGTAGTGCCCTTTACGGTCAGGATCAGCCCCAGCATTTT.

The chain has TRBV7-9 and TRBJ2-5; TRBD2 agrees at 8 bases. Trimming took 3 bases from V and 5 from J; bases not matched to a gene: 11. Germline lookup yields CDR1 SEHNR and CDR2 FQNEAQ (reference sequence). CDR3 length equals 16 residues. CDR3 in DNA: TGTGCCAGCAGCTTTTCAGGGCGGGGGGAGCGGGAGACCCAGTACTTC. Protein sequence: CASSFSGRGERETQYF.

This chain uses TRBV7-6 with TRBJ2-5; 10 nucleotides align to TRBD2. CDR1 and CDR2 from the germline V gene are SGHVS and FNYEAQ. This CDR3 is 19 amino acids long. V shed 1 base and J 7 bases; nucleotides not matched to a gene: 18. DNA of the CDR3: TGTGCCAGCAGCTTAGATCCCCCCAGTCCTAGCGGGGGCCCAGGGACCCAGTACTTC. Amino acids: CASSLDPPSPSGGPGTQYF.

The V gene is TRBV14, the J gene TRBJ2-3; D gene unclear. The length of the CDR3 is 11 residues. Germline lookup yields CDR1 SGHDN and CDR2 FVKESK. V was cut by 1 base and J by 9 bases, with 5 bases left in between. The CDR3 loop is CASSQGTTQYF. CDR3 in DNA: TGTGCCAGCAGCCAAGGCACAACGCAGTATTTT.

The J gene is TRBJ2-3, the V gene TRBV30; the D is unclear. Germline CDR1 reads GTSNPN; CDR2 reads SVGIG (reference sequence). V shed 2 bases and J shed 2 bases, with 20 bases lying between them. This CDR3 region has 17 residues. The CDR3 loop reads CAWSWRYPLDFTDTQYF. The CDR3 DNA follows: TGTGCCTGGAGTTGGAGATACCCCCTAGATTTCACAGATACGCAGTATTTT.

The V gene is TRBV2, the J gene TRBJ2-1; D gene uncertain. The V and J ends lost 4 bases and 10 bases respectively, with 5 bases between them. CDR1 is SNHLY and CDR2 is FYNNEI in the germline V gene. This CDR3 region has 10 residues. As DNA, the CDR3 is TGTGCCAGCAGTGTTCGGGAGCAGTTCTTC. It encodes CASSVREQFF.